The 24 T cell receptor beta chains given below trace back to one sample, sequenced in a study of CD8+CD57+ T cells in acquired aplastic anemia. The use of genomic DNA as template underpinned the TCR beta VDJ and CDR3 profiling. MiXCR, run by TCRdb on the reads, gives a single entry per CDR3 protein. The profile covers about 130,000 distinct CDR3 sequences, with around 46% appearing a single time and roughly 2.5% taken by the ten largest. Sequenced: sorted CD4+, CD8+, or CD8+CD57+ T cells (not recorded which) from PBMCs. The source of these receptors is a human donor in good health, serving as a control.

This clonotype was recorded at least ten times. This chain links TRBV3-1 with TRBJ1-6; D gene ambiguous. V shed 4 bases and J shed 7 bases, with 17 bases lying between them. The CDR3 length is 16 residues. Germline lookup yields CDR1 LGHDT and CDR2 YNNKEL (reference sequence). CDR3 sequence: CASSPPVGAGNSPLHF. For the CDR3, the DNA is TGTGCCAGCAGCCCCCCCGTGGGCGCAGGCAATTCACCCCTCCACTTT.

The V gene is TRBV7-3, the J gene TRBJ2-2, with D perhaps being TRBD1 or TRBD2 (5 bases each). Germline values: CDR1 SGHTA, CDR2 FQGTGA. The CDR3 has 15 residues. The CDR3 loop reads CARDRRQGDTGELFF. CDR3 bases: TGTGCTAGAGATCGCCGCCAGGGAGACACCGGGGAGCTGTTTTTT.

This sequence joins TRBV15 and TRBJ1-2; D remains ambiguous. The CDR3 length is 12 residues. The V end lost 3 bases, the J end lost 5 bases, and 7 bases lay between the germline ends. Looked up from germline, CDR1 is LNHNV and CDR2 is YYDKDF (reference sequence). The CDR3 region is CATSSKGYGYTF. The CDR3 DNA sequence: TGTGCCACCAGCAGCAAGGGTTATGGCTACACCTTC.

This clonotype was detected ten times or more. V gene TRBV18 combines with J gene TRBJ2-1; possibly TRBD2 for D (6 bases). Germline V gives CDR1 KGHSH, CDR2 LQKENI. The CDR3 sequence is 13 residues long. V was cut by 5 bases and J by 13 bases, with 18 bases left in between. CDR3 region: CASSSRDSGPQFF. The CDR3 nucleotides are TGTGCCAGCTCAAGCCGGGACTCAGGCCCCCAGTTCTTC.

The chain recombines TRBV20-1 with TRBJ2-5, with D maybe TRBD1 (6 bases). The CDR3 is 12 amino acids. CDR1 is DFQATT and CDR2 is SNEGSKA in the germline V gene (reference sequence). Trimming left V 5 bases short and J 5 bases short, with 12 bases between. CDR3 coding DNA: TGCAGTGCTTGGACAGCCCAGGAGACCCAGTACTTC. Its translation: CSAWTAQETQYF.

At least ten counts were recorded for this clonotype. In DNA form, the CDR3 reads TGTGCCAGCAGTGAAGCTGGATTTTTCGGGTCTTCGAAACTGTTTTTT. It yields the protein CASSEAGFFGSSKLFF. This sequence joins TRBV2 and TRBJ1-4; D not resolved. The germline V gene has CDR1 SNHLY and CDR2 FYNNEI. V was pared by 0 bases and J by 11 bases, with 19 bases between. This CDR3 spans 16 amino acids.

This clonotype was counted many times. The V and J genes are TRBV7-2 and TRBJ2-1; TRBD2 aligns across 7 bases. The CDR3 spans 15 residues. Germline V lookup: CDR1 SGHTA, CDR2 FQGNSA. J was trimmed by 3 bases and V by 4 bases; bases with no gene match: 6. The CDR3 spells CASSSTPGGYNEQFF. The CDR3 nucleotides are TGTGCCAGCAGCTCCACACCGGGGGGCTACAATGAGCAGTTCTTC.

This clonotype was picked up many times. The chain employs TRBV20-1 and TRBJ1-5; weak D call: TRBD1 (6 bases). The CDR3 contains 13 residues. The V gene lost 5 bases and the J gene lost 7 bases, with 15 bases spanning the gap. Germline V gives CDR1 DFQATT, CDR2 SNEGSKA (reference sequence). Here the CDR3 reads CSARGGSGQPQHF. CDR3 in DNA: TGCAGTGCTCGAGGGGGGTCAGGACAGCCCCAGCATTTT.

The chain employs TRBV9 and TRBJ2-1; 7 bases agree with TRBD2. Germline V gene lookup returns CDR1 SGDLS and CDR2 YYNGEE. The CDR3 totals 15 residues. With 0 bases clipped from V and 2 bases from J, the junction kept 2 bases outside the gene matches. CDR3: CASSVGSGAYNEQFF. Written as DNA, the CDR3 is TGTGCCAGCAGCGTAGGGAGCGGGGCCTACAATGAGCAGTTCTTC.

This clonotype was counted at least ten times. The chain uses TRBV19 and TRBJ2-1; 12 nucleotides line up with TRBD2. Germline CDR1 LNHDA, CDR2 SQIVND (reference sequence). Trimming at V came to 4 bases and at J to 5 bases, leaving 6 bases not matched to a gene. This CDR3 is built from 16 residues. This CDR3 reads CASSTRLAGADNEQFF. In DNA form, the CDR3 reads TGTGCCAGTAGTACCCGACTAGCGGGGGCGGACAATGAGCAGTTCTTC. Together with reference TRBV19 and TRBJ2-1, the CDR3 gives the full variable domain: DGGITQSPKYLFRKEGQNVTLSCEQNLNHDAMYWYRQDPGQGLRLIYYSQIVNDFQKGDIAEGYSVSREKKESFPLTVTSAQKNPTAFYLCASSTRLAGADNEQFFGPGTRLTVL.

Turning to this clonotype: Sequence at one end of the junction differs from germline and may be a read error. This chain uses TRBV7-9 with TRBJ1-2; D unresolved. The CDR3 contains 13 residues. Per the germline V gene, CDR1 is SEHNR and CDR2 is FQNEAQ (reference sequence). The CDR3 region is CASSFDGDLGYAF. CDR3 DNA: TGTGCCAGCAGCTTCGACGGGGATTTGGGCTACGCCTTC. The whole variable domain, remainder taken from reference TRBV7-9 and TRBJ1-2, is DTGVSQNPRHKITKRGQNVTFRCDPISEHNRLYWYRQTLGQGPEFLTYFQNEAQLEKSRLLSDRFSAERPKGSFSTLEIQRTEQGDSAMYLCASSFDGDLGYAFGSGTRLTVV.

This clonotype was picked up many times. The chain carries TRBV7-2 and TRBJ1-4; TRBD1 might be the D (6 bases). Germline V CDR1 and CDR2: SGHTA, FQGNSA. The CDR3 consists of 15 residues. The germline V and J ends were trimmed by 1 base and 4 bases, with 10 bases remaining between them. The CDR3 here is CASSLVGGLNEKLFF. CDR3 coding DNA: TGTGCCAGCAGCTTAGTGGGGGGGCTTAATGAAAAACTGTTTTTT.

V usage is TRBV6-1 and J usage is TRBJ1-6; D perhaps matches TRBD1 (6 bases). This CDR3 comprises 14 residues. V was shortened by 2 bases and J by 10 bases, with 12 bases between the two germline ends. The germline V gene has CDR1 MNHNS and CDR2 SASEGT. CDR3 sequence (DNA): TGTGCCAGCAGTGAAAGGGGGGGGCAGTCACCCCTCCACTTT. Protein product: CASSERGGQSPLHF.

This clonotype is a singleton in its sample. The CDR3 reads CASRSTSGRRDNEQFF. CDR3 coding DNA: TGTGCCAGCAGATCCACTAGCGGGAGGAGGGACAATGAGCAGTTCTTC. V gene TRBV7-2 combines with J gene TRBJ2-1, with 12 bases lining up with TRBD2. This CDR3 region has 16 residues. The V gene's germline CDR1 is SGHTA and CDR2 FQGNSA. V lost 6 bases and J lost 5; bases outside the gene matches: 8. Using reference TRBV7-2 and TRBJ2-1 for the parts outside the CDR3, the full variable domain is GAGVSQSPSNKVTEKGKDVELRCDPISGHTALYWYRQSLGQGLEFLIYFQGNSAPDKSGLPSDRFSAERTGGSVSTLTIQRTQQEDSAVYLCASRSTSGRRDNEQFFGPGTRLTVL.

This chain links TRBV12-3 or TRBV12-4 with TRBJ2-3; TRBD2 matches at 11 bases. This CDR3 contains 14 residues. V was clipped by 6 bases and J by 4 bases; unmatched bases: 3. CDR3 nucleotides: TGTGCCAGCAGCAAGACTAGCGGGGCAGATACGCAGTATTTT. Its translation: CASSKTSGADTQYF.

This clonotype was found a few times. This chain connects TRBV19 to TRBJ2-1; the match to TRBD1 covers 9 bases. CDR3 length: 15 residues. The germline V gene has CDR1 LNHDA and CDR2 SQIVND (reference sequence). V shed 6 bases, J shed 8 bases, and the junction held 11 bases outside the gene matches. The CDR3 coding sequence is TGTGCCAGTAGACCAGGAACAACAGGGGGCGATGAGCAGTTCTTC. The encoded protein is CASRPGTTGGDEQFF. Using reference TRBV19 and TRBJ2-1 for the parts outside the CDR3, the full variable domain is DGGITQSPKYLFRKEGQNVTLSCEQNLNHDAMYWYRQDPGQGLRLIYYSQIVNDFQKGDIAEGYSVSREKKESFPLTVTSAQKNPTAFYLCASRPGTTGGDEQFFGPGTRLTVL.

The rearrangement joins TRBV6-1 to TRBJ2-2; TRBD2 matches at 9 bases. Germline V gene sequence: CDR1 MNHNS, CDR2 SASEGT. With 6 bases clipped from V and 6 bases from J, the junction kept 11 bases outside the gene matches. The CDR3 loop spans 16 amino acids. The CDR3: CASRPPGLATSGELFF. CDR3 nucleotide sequence: TGTGCCAGCAGACCCCCGGGACTAGCCACCTCCGGGGAGCTGTTTTTT.

This clonotype was seen repeatedly, ten times or more. This chain connects TRBV5-4 to TRBJ1-5; 8 bases match TRBD1. Germline V gene sequence: CDR1 SGHNT, CDR2 YYREEE (reference sequence). This CDR3 contains 17 residues. The junction had 13 bases not matched to a gene; V was cut back by 2 bases and J by 6 bases. The CDR3 region has the DNA TGTGCCAGCAGCTTCTCAGGACAGGGCCCTGAGGGTCAGCCCCAGCATTTT. Protein: CASSFSGQGPEGQPQHF.

This clonotype came up many times. This chain links TRBV5-6 with TRBJ1-4; the D is unclear. V lost 0 bases to trimming and J lost 8 bases, with 8 bases between them. The CDR3 extends over 13 amino acids. Germline loops: CDR1 SGHDT, CDR2 YYEEEE. The CDR3 DNA reads TGTGCCAGCAGCTTGGGCAGAGGGGAAAAACTGTTTTTT. Its protein product is CASSLGRGEKLFF.

Many counts were recorded for this clonotype. The chain employs TRBV11-2 and TRBJ2-1, with 7 positions matching TRBD2. Trimming took 2 bases from V and 7 from J; bases not matched to a gene: 8. The CDR3 spans 15 residues. The V gene's germline CDR1 is SGHAT and CDR2 FQNNGV. CDR3 bases: TGTGCCAGCAGCTTAACCGGGGAGGGTGGAAATGAGCAGTTCTTC. It is translated as CASSLTGEGGNEQFF.

The chain is built from TRBV25-1 and TRBJ1-2, with D uncertain. CDR1 MGHDK and CDR2 SYGVNS come from the germline V gene. Trimming shortened V by 5 bases and J by 2 bases, and 18 bases separated the two germline ends. This CDR3 is built from 16 residues. The CDR3 DNA sequence: TGTGCCAGCAGTTACAACGTCCGGGAAAGAAACTATGGCTACACCTTC. As protein: CASSYNVRERNYGYTF.

The chain is built from TRBV6-2 or TRBV6-3 and TRBJ1-4, with D hard to call. V gave up 4 bases and J gave up 8 bases, with 11 bases separating them. This CDR3 has 13 residues. Germline assignment: CDR1 MNHEY and CDR2 SVGEGT. The CDR3 region is CASSSESREKLFF. CDR3 in DNA: TGTGCCAGCAGTTCTGAAAGTAGAGAAAAACTGTTTTTT.

This rearrangement joins TRBV10-3 to TRBJ1-5, with D unresolved. The germline V and J ends were trimmed by 0 bases and 1 base, with 7 bases remaining between them. The V gene's germline CDR1 is ENHRY and CDR2 SYGVKD. This CDR3 has 15 residues. The chain's CDR3 is CAISESAGSNQPQHF. The CDR3 DNA sequence: TGTGCCATCAGTGAGTCGGCAGGCAGCAATCAGCCCCAGCATTTT.

J is TRBJ2-1 and V is TRBV11-2; TRBD2 matches 9 bases. V shed 1 base and J 4 bases; nucleotides not matched to a gene: 8. CDR1 is SGHAT, CDR2 FQNNGV, per germline. There are 17 residues in the CDR3. The CDR3 here is CASSLGASSGAYNEQFF. Here the CDR3 DNA reads TGTGCCAGCAGCTTAGGAGCGTCTAGCGGGGCATACAATGAGCAGTTCTTC.